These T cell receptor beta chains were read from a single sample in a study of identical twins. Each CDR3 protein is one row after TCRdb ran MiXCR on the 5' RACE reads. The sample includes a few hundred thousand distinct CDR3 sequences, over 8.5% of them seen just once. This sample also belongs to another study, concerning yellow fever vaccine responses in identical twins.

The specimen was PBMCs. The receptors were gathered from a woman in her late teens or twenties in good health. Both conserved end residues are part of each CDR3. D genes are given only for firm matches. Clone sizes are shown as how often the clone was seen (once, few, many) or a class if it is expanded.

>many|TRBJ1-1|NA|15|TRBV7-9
CASSLQSVADTEAFF
TGTGCCAGCAGCTTACAAAGCGTGGCGGACACTGAAGCTTTCTTT
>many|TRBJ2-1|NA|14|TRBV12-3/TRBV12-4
CASSSGKSYNEQFF
TGTGCCAGCAGTTCGGGTAAATCCTACAATGAGCAGTTCTTC
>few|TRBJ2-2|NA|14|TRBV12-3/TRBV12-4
CASWGRSRTGELFF
TGTGCCAGCTGGGGCAGGTCGCGCACCGGGGAGCTGTTTTTT
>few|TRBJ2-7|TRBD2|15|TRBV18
CASSPLAGVIYEQYF
TGTGCCAGCTCACCTCTAGCGGGAGTTATCTACGAGCAGTACTTC
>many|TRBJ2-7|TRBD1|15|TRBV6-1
CASSEIPDRGYEQYF
TGTGCCAGCAGTGAAATCCCGGACAGGGGCTACGAGCAGTACTTC
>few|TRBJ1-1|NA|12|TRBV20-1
CSAAGSKVEAFF
TGCAGTGCTGCCGGGAGCAAGGTTGAAGCTTTCTTT
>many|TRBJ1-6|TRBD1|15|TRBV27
CASSSWTGDNSPLHF
TGTGCCAGCAGTTCCTGGACAGGGGATAATTCACCCCTCCACTTT
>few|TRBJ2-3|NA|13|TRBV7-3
CASSRGLADTQYF
TGTGCCAGCAGTCGCGGGCTCGCAGATACGCAGTATTTT
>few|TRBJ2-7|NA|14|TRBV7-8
CASSLAETAYEQYF
TGTGCCAGCAGCTTAGCTGAGACAGCCTACGAGCAGTACTTC
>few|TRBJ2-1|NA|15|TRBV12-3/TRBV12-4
CASAPRRGRANEQFF
TGTGCCAGCGCTCCCAGGCGGGGCAGGGCGAATGAGCAGTTCTTC
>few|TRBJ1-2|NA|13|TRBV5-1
CASSLEKPYGYTF
TGCGCCAGCAGCTTGGAGAAGCCCTATGGCTACACCTTC
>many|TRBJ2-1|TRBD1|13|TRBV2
CASSRTGYNEQFF
TGTGCCAGCAGTCGGACAGGGTACAATGAGCAGTTCTTC
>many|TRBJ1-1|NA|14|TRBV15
CATSTGWGNTEAFF
TGTGCCACCAGCACTGGGTGGGGGAACACTGAAGCTTTCTTT
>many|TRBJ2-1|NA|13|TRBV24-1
CATSDLRLNEQFF
TGTGCCACCAGTGATTTGAGGCTAAATGAGCAGTTCTTC
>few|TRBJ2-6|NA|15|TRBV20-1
CSALDRFSGANVLTF
TGCAGTGCGCTGGACCGCTTCTCTGGGGCCAACGTCCTGACTTTC
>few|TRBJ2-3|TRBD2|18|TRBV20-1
CSARDVVAGVLESDTQYF
TGCAGTGCTAGGGACGTGGTAGCGGGAGTTTTAGAATCGGATACGCAGTATTTT